The T cell receptor beta chain described here comes from a study of T-cell memory formation after mild COVID-19 (dated by TCRdb to the early 2020s). Regarding the complete study: TCR sequence clusters from the two donors were largely donor specific. Two young, previously healthy adult volunteers made up the cohort, one male and one female. T-cell clones expanding and contracting after mild COVID-19 in two donors were tracked by longitudinal TCRalpha and TCRbeta repertoire sequencing.

These reads were obtained on an Illumina NovaSeq 6000. Using 5'RACE with constant-segment primers, TCRalpha and TCRbeta cDNA libraries were constructed, with sample barcodes and unique molecular identifiers added in the process. RNA was extracted from every sample with Trizol reagent. Amplification of the libraries took two PCR steps, and the second step added a second sample barcode plus Illumina TruSeq adapters. Libraries were sequenced on an Illumina NovaSeq with 2 x 150 bp paired-end reads. Per the source publication's procedure: With migec v1.2.7, reads were demultiplexed and then collapsed into UMI-guided consensus sequences. Using mixcr v2.1.11, UMI consensuses were aligned to TRA and TRB V and J templates and then assembled into clonotypes. Expanded or contracted clonotypes were those called significant by both edgeR and NoisET, with noise models trained on biological replicates. edgeR calls used a false discovery rate-adjusted p below 0.01 and a log2 fold-change threshold of 1. As an exploratory analysis of dynamics, PCA with hierarchical clustering was applied to max-normalized trajectories of the 1000 most abundant clonotypes. Each responding clone was given a CD4 or CD8 phenotype based on the CD4+ and CD8+ repertoires, which had been sequenced separately. The public reads were quality trimmed at Q25 with fastp and then assembled into clones with MiXCR by TCRdb, keeping productive beta chains. Duplicate CDR3 protein sequences are folded into a single record with the most common DNA and genes. TCRdb, rather than the study authors, made the V and J calls. The sample has approximately 30,000 distinct CDR3 sequences on record, about 7.7% of them singletons. The top ten clonotypes cover under 30% of the sample.

This clonotype was seen a handful of times. It has no known antigen specificity. It has no much larger one-base neighbor in the sample; base qualities were not kept. Ficoll-Paque density gradient centrifugation was used to isolate PBMCs. Unmatched junction bases come to 9, with V trimmed by 5 bases and J by 8 bases. There are 14 amino acids in the CDR3, from cysteine to phenylalanine inclusive. The read is trimmed to its CDR3 DNA, 42 bases read in frame from base 1. CDR1 and CDR2 (DFQATT, SNEGSKA) derive from the germline V gene (reference sequence). The full study reports these points: Some responding clones were found in pre-infection memory, which suggests that pre-existing cross-reactive memory T cells took part in the SARS-CoV-2 response. The second-wave clones that peaked on day 37 were not confirmed to be SARS-CoV-2 specific. From day 15 to 85, contracting clones showed balanced CD4/CD8 phenotypes, whereas a second wave of clones that expanded from day 15 to 37 leaned towards CD4+. Contracting CD4+ clones turned up mainly in the CM and EM memory subsets, whereas EMRA was where CD8+ clones were enriched. Only two mild cases were covered in the study, and larger cohorts including severe cases with pre-infection samples were considered necessary.

The source is a young man who had mild COVID-19 (a few samples of this study predate the infection). The sample titles of this study are shuffled in the database, so cell type and time point are left out; the donor was told from shared clones. The V and J genes are TRBV20-1 and TRBJ1-6, with 7 central nucleotides matching TRBD1. Sequenced: PBMCs or a T cell subset sorted from them (not recorded which). The CDR3 protein: CSAPKTGRDSPLHF. The DNA is as follows: TGCAGTGCTCCAAAGACAGGGAGGGATTCACCCCTCCACTTT.